The 11 T cell receptor beta chains listed next were all sequenced from one sample in a study of vaccination effects on CD4 cells after COVID-19. Antigen-specific CD4+ T cells were first expanded with viral peptide pools by the ViraFEST assay and only then sequenced. Culturing for nine to ten days preceded CD4+ T cell isolation. Two doses of BNT162b2 or mRNA-1273 vaccine were administered to participants. Assay used: immunoSEQ multiplex PCR; TCRdb lists only in-frame clones, some missing. The sample lists 70,000 to 95,000 clones, over 70% occurring once. Their recognized antigens are unknown. Specimen: CD4+ T cells from PBMCs cultured with HCoV-OC43 spike peptides, collected after COVID-19 vaccination. Subset defined: HCoV-OC43 spike overlapping peptide pool stimulation. These receptors all come from a human donor who received a COVID-19 vaccine.

J is TRBJ1-5 and V is TRBV19, with D uncertain. V was trimmed by 9 bases and J by 7 bases, leaving 19 bases between them. Germline CDR1 and CDR2: LNHDA and SQIVND (reference sequence). CDR3 size: 14 residues. The CDR3 DNA reads TGTGCCAGCTGCGCCGAGGGTCTGTACCAGCCCCAGCATTTT. Its translation: CASCAEGLYQPQHF.

This clone was seen a single time. This chain links TRBV6-5 with TRBJ1-2; the match to TRBD1 covers 7 bases. V lost 5 bases and J lost 4; bases outside the gene matches: 4. The germline V gene has CDR1 MNHEY and CDR2 SVGAGI. There are 13 residues in the CDR3. The DNA for the CDR3 is TGTGCCAGCAGTCCGGGACAGTTCTATGGCTACACCTTC. Translating gives CASSPGQFYGYTF.

The gene calls are TRBV10-3 and TRBJ1-1, with 8 bases that match TRBD1. Per germline, CDR1 ENHRY and CDR2 SYGVKD. The CDR3 runs to 13 residues. Trimming cost V 6 bases and J 0 bases; bases outside gene matches: 0. As DNA, the CDR3 is TGTGCCATCAGGACAGGGGTGAACACTGAAGCTTTCTTT. Its translation is CAIRTGVNTEAFF.

The CDR3 sequence: CASSELGNAGYTF. CDR3 coding DNA: TGTGCCAGCAGTGAACTTGGGAACGCTGGCTACACCTTC. The chain is built from TRBV2 and TRBJ1-2; D unresolved. The CDR3 covers 13 residues. Germline V lookup: CDR1 SNHLY, CDR2 FYNNEI. Trimming removed 2 bases from V and 7 bases from J, with 11 bases in between.

V and J are TRBV6-5 and TRBJ2-5, with D possibly being TRBD1 or TRBD2 (6 bases each). Germline loops: CDR1 MNHEY, CDR2 SVGAGI. V lost 2 bases, J lost 5 bases, and 15 bases lay in between. The CDR3 consists of 15 residues. CDR3 coding DNA: TGTGCCAGCAGTTACCCGGTGGGGGGCGTCGAGACCCAGTACTTC. Its protein product is CASSYPVGGVETQYF.

The table lists this clone with a count of one. The chain is built from TRBV6-5 and TRBJ1-1; 9 positions agree with TRBD1. The CDR3 runs to 15 residues. Germline V lookup: CDR1 MNHEY, CDR2 SVGAGI. Unmatched junction bases numbered 14, after V lost 10 bases and J lost 5 bases. The CDR3 DNA reads as TGTGCCACCCTCCGTCTTGACAGGGGGGGGACTGAAGCTTTCTTT. It is translated as CATLRLDRGGTEAFF.

The gene calls are TRBV5-1 and TRBJ1-1, with TRBD1 as a possible D gene (5 bases). V lost 1 base and J 1 base, leaving 8 bases between the germline ends. This CDR3 has 14 residues. The germline gives CDR1 SGHRS, CDR2 YFSETQ. The CDR3 coding sequence is TGCGCCAGCAGCTTGATAGGGACGAACACTGAAGCTTTCTTT. Residues: CASSLIGTNTEAFF.

The chain combines TRBV5-1 with TRBJ1-1; possible D gene TRBD1, 6 bases. The CDR3 has 15 amino acids. Looked up from germline, CDR1 is SGHRS and CDR2 is YFSETQ. V lost 4 bases and J lost 4, with 17 bases in between. CDR3 region: CASSPIQGGSTEAFF. The DNA for the CDR3 is TGCGCCAGCAGCCCAATACAGGGAGGGAGCACTGAAGCTTTCTTT.

The chain combines TRBV9 with TRBJ2-3; TRBD1 agrees at 9 bases. Germline V lookup: CDR1 SGDLS, CDR2 YYNGEE. The CDR3 runs to 15 residues. Trimming cost V 0 bases and J 5 bases; bases outside gene matches: 4. CDR3 sequence: CASSVETGGIDTQYF. The CDR3 bases are TGTGCCAGCAGCGTAGAGACAGGGGGAATAGATACGCAGTATTTT.

The chain recombines TRBV4-3 with TRBJ2-2; no clear D. The germline V gene has CDR1 LGHNA and CDR2 YSLEER. CDR3 length: 14 amino acids. Between the trimmed V and J ends, which lost 1 base and 1 base, there was a span of 4 bases. The CDR3 protein is CASSQVKNTGELFF. The CDR3 DNA reads TGCGCCAGCAGCCAAGTGAAGAACACCGGGGAGCTGTTTTTT.

The chain recombines TRBV9 with TRBJ1-3, with D unclear. CDR3 size: 15 residues. The V and J ends lost 0 bases and 0 bases respectively, with 7 bases between them. Looked up from germline, CDR1 is SGDLS and CDR2 is YYNGEE. The CDR3, as DNA: TGTGCCAGCAGCGTAGACCCAGACTCTGGAAACACCATATATTTT. Amino acid sequence: CASSVDPDSGNTIYF.